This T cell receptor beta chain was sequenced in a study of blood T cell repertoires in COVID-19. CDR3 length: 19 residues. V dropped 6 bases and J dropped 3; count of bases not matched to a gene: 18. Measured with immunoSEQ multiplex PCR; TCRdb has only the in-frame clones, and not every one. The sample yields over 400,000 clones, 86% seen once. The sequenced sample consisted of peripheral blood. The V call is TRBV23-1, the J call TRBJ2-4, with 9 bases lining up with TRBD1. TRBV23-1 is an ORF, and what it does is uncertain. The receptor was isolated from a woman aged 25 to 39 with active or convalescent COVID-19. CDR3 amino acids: CASREWTGEEGEDKNIQYF. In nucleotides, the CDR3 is TGCGCCAGCAGGGAGTGGACAGGGGAGGAAGGTGAGGACAAAAACATTCAGTACTTC.